This T cell receptor (beta chain) was documented in a study of blood T cell repertoires in COVID-19. On the study more broadly: COVID-19 samples, acute and convalescent, were from the United States, Italy and Spain. T cells, B-cell-depleted T cells, or PBMCs supplied cDNA or gDNA.

The V gene end was trimmed by 0 bases and the J gene end by 4 bases; junction bases not matched to a gene: 5. The CDR3 covers 15 residues. The germline CDR1 and CDR2 sequences are ENHRY and SYGVKD. Per the authors' pipeline: Using reference gene primer amplification, nucleated cell counts were estimated. The method was immunoSEQ multiplex PCR; TCRdb's version includes in-frame clones alone and lacks a portion of them. The V and J calls and clone size are taken from that table; D and trimming were inferred from the DNA. Found here are 20,000 to 30,000 clones, around 94% of them singletons; the top ten hold less than 8.5%.

J is TRBJ2-7 and V is TRBV10-3, with 8 bases identical to TRBD2. The receptor comes from a human donor in a cohort sampled during active COVID-19. Sequencing used peripheral blood. CDR3 in amino acids: CAISESVTSAYEQYF. The CDR3 DNA reads as TGTGCCATCAGTGAGTCGGTGACTAGCGCATACGAGCAGTACTTC.